Described below is a single T cell receptor (beta chain) sequence and its context. The target antigen is unknown. The source of the sample is a study of shared clonotypes between healthy human individuals. Looking at the study overall: Samples came from a couple of female and a few male donors aged 18 to 49.

Findings and limits, study-wide: Even with large depth, rarefaction showed that sorted-subset sequencing was incomplete.

V was pared by 2 bases and J by 5 bases, with 15 bases between. This CDR3 is 15 amino acids long. Germline CDR1 reads WSHSY; CDR2 reads SAAADI. Genomic DNA from each subset was divided evenly over several immunoSEQ plates. Some clones are missing from TCRdb's copy, which holds only in-frame ones; the method was immunoSEQ multiplex PCR. The data show roughly 590,000 clones, around 95% seen once. As defined, naive CD8 cells were CD45RO-negative and positively selected for CCR7, with terminally differentiated effector memory CD45RA+ cells excluded. The healthy adult donors were HIV-negative and reported no recent acute infections or vaccinations.

Sequencing used naive CD8+ T cells sorted from blood. This receptor was taken from a woman aged 30 to 39 in good health. The rearrangement uses TRBV10-2 and TRBJ2-5, with a weak D call TRBD2 (6 bases). CDR3 region: CASSEEEGLQETQYF. CDR3 nucleotides: TGCGCCAGCAGTGAGGAGGAGGGGTTACAGGAGACCCAGTACTTC.